The 18 T cell receptor beta chains below come from one sample, sequenced in a study of human T cells and chemical hapten exposure. The time point was: healthy volunteer bleed at 2 weeks. It was unfractionated whole blood from which total RNA was extracted. TCRdb fed the RACE reads into MiXCR, producing one record per CDR3 protein. Here the sample spans about 45,000 distinct CDR3 sequences, roughly 4% being singletons. Sequenced material: whole blood. The receptors were gathered from a female donor in good health. Some clones in this sample may be carry-over from other donors' samples.

The rearrangement uses TRBV28 and TRBJ1-6; TRBD1 might be the D (5 bases). The V and J ends lost 6 bases and 4 bases respectively, with 19 bases between them. The CDR3 has 17 amino acids. Germline V lookup: CDR1 MDHEN, CDR2 SYDVKM. The CDR3 DNA reads TGTGCCAGCAGATACAGATTGCGGGGGACGTATAATTCACCCCTCCACTTT. This encodes CASRYRLRGTYNSPLHF.

The sample holds a few counts of this clonotype. V usage is TRBV6-2 or TRBV6-3 and J usage is TRBJ2-3; 10 bases line up with TRBD2. V dropped 5 bases and J dropped 4; count of bases not matched to a gene: 6. Germline lookup yields CDR1 MNHEY and CDR2 SVGEGT. CDR3 length: 15 residues. The CDR3 coding sequence is TGTGCCAGCAGTCCCGGGACTAGCGAGCCAGATACGCAGTATTTT. It yields the protein CASSPGTSEPDTQYF.

The genes are TRBV5-1 and TRBJ2-1, with 7 bases fitting TRBD1. J was trimmed by 4 bases and V by 6 bases; bases with no gene match: 10. The CDR3 contains 15 residues. Germline V CDR1 and CDR2: SGHRS, YFSETQ. The CDR3 coding sequence is TGCGCCAGCACCGCATCTCCGGGACAGTACAATGAGCAGTTCTTC. This codes for CASTASPGQYNEQFF. The full variable domain, in which reference TRBV5-1 and TRBJ2-1 provide the parts outside the CDR3, is KAGVTQTPRYLIKTRGQQVTLSCSPISGHRSVSWYQQTPGQGLQFLFEYFSETQRNKGNFPGRFSGRQFSNSRSEMNVSTLELGDSALYLCASTASPGQYNEQFFGPGTRLTVL.

This clonotype showed up many times. The chain uses TRBV29-1 and TRBJ2-1; no clear D gene. The CDR3 is 12 residues long. Germline V CDR1 and CDR2: SQVTM, ANQGSEA. The V end was cut by 2 bases, the J end by 6 bases, with 8 bases between. CDR3 in DNA: TGCAGCGTTGAAAGTACCACCAATGAGCAGTTCTTC. Translating it yields CSVESTTNEQFF.

This chain uses TRBV18 with TRBJ1-1; no clear D gene. Germline-derived CDR1 and CDR2 are KGHSH and LQKENI. The V gene lost 3 bases and the J gene lost 0 bases, with 11 bases spanning the gap. The CDR3 covers 15 residues. DNA for the CDR3: TGTGCCAGCTCACCCCGACGGGATTTGAACACTGAAGCTTTCTTT. This sequence encodes CASSPRRDLNTEAFF.

To note about this clonotype: It may be a read error: a sequence one base away is much more abundant. V gene TRBV5-4 combines with J gene TRBJ2-6, with 8 bases lining up with TRBD2. CDR3 length: 16 residues. Germline V gene data show CDR1 as SGHNT and CDR2 as YYREEE (reference sequence). The CDR3 DNA reads as TGTGCCAGCAGCACGGGGGGGGCCTCTGGGGCCAACGTCCAGACTTTC. Its protein is CASSTGGASGANVQTF.

This clonotype was detected ten times or more. The V call is TRBV12-3 or TRBV12-4, the J call TRBJ2-1, with TRBD1 matching over 8 bases. Losses at the gene ends were 6 bases for V and 7 bases for J; bases not matched to a gene: 11. The CDR3 length is 15 residues. CDR3 nucleotide sequence: TGTGCCAGCAGGAGACAGGGGAGGATGGGGAATGAGCAGTTCTTC. This gives the protein CASRRQGRMGNEQFF.

This clonotype is medium-sized in the sample. The chain joins TRBV6-2 or TRBV6-3 to TRBJ2-3, with D possibly called TRBD1 or TRBD2 (6 bases each). This CDR3 has 15 residues. Germline CDR1 MNHEY, CDR2 SVGEGT. V lost 7 bases to trimming and J lost 0 bases, with 14 bases between them. The CDR3 loop is CASTGGQASTDTQYF. The CDR3 DNA follows: TGTGCCAGCACTGGGGGGCAAGCTAGCACAGATACGCAGTATTTT.

This clonotype was counted ten times or more. The V and J genes are TRBV29-1 and TRBJ1-5; perhaps TRBD1 as D (6 bases). V gave up 4 bases and J gave up 6 bases, with 16 bases separating them. Germline V gene sequence: CDR1 SQVTM, CDR2 ANQGSEA. This CDR3 comprises 14 residues. CDR3: CSVVSGDGSQPQHF. The DNA for the CDR3 is TGCAGCGTTGTCTCAGGGGACGGGAGTCAGCCCCAGCATTTT.

This clonotype has a count of ten or more. V is TRBV2 and J is TRBJ2-6, with D perhaps TRBD2 (5 bases). CDR1 and CDR2 from the germline V gene are SNHLY and FYNNEI. The CDR3 loop spans 16 amino acids. The V end was cut by 5 bases, the J end by 4 bases, with 15 bases between. CDR3 amino acids: CASSKDLFSGANVLTF. The CDR3 nucleotides are TGTGCCAGCAGTAAGGACTTGTTCTCCGGGGCCAACGTCCTGACTTTC.

This clonotype was seen many times. The V gene is TRBV7-9, the J gene TRBJ1-3; D unclear. Trimming left V 2 bases short and J 0 bases short, with 14 bases between. Germline V gives CDR1 SEHNR, CDR2 FQNEAQ (reference sequence). The length of the CDR3 is 17 residues. The CDR3 loop is CASSLNGQVISGNTIYF. In nucleotides, the CDR3 is TGTGCCAGCAGCTTAAACGGCCAGGTGATCTCTGGAAACACCATATATTTT.

The rearrangement links TRBV6-5 to TRBJ1-5; a weak D match, TRBD1 (5 bases). Germline CDR1 reads MNHEY; CDR2 reads SVGAGI. The germline V and J ends were trimmed by 8 bases and 4 bases, with 12 bases remaining between them. This CDR3 has 13 amino acids. This CDR3 is CASGAGGNQPQHF. CDR3 DNA sequence: TGTGCCAGCGGGGCGGGGGGAAATCAGCCCCAGCATTTT.

This clonotype was recorded many times. The chain combines TRBV6-1 with TRBJ2-5; TRBD2 matches at 8 bases. Germline values: CDR1 MNHNS, CDR2 SASEGT. The CDR3 has 14 amino acids. V was pared by 6 bases and J by 1 base, with 4 bases of the junction left unmatched. CDR3 protein: CASRTGGGQETQYF. For the CDR3, the DNA is TGTGCCAGCAGGACGGGGGGGGGCCAAGAGACCCAGTACTTC.

Many counts were recorded for this clonotype. DNA of the CDR3: TGCGCCAGCAGCTTGGCGAACAGGGGCCTCGATGAGCAGTTCTTC. Amino acids: CASSLANRGLDEQFF. The rearrangement joins TRBV5-1 to TRBJ2-1, with 7 bases matching TRBD1. V was pared by 0 bases and J by 8 bases, with 8 bases of the junction left unmatched. CDR1 and CDR2 from the germline V gene are SGHRS and YFSETQ. This CDR3 comprises 15 residues.

This clonotype was observed many times. The genes are TRBV12-3 or TRBV12-4 and TRBJ2-3; no firm D call. Trimming pared 7 bases from V and 1 base from J, leaving 15 bases between. This CDR3 has 15 residues. CDR3 nucleotides: TGTGCCAGCACCCTGTCCGGAGAGGGCACAGATACGCAGTATTTT. It translates to CASTLSGEGTDTQYF.

This clonotype was counted at least ten times. The rearrangement joins TRBV12-3 or TRBV12-4 to TRBJ1-5; TRBD1 might be the D (5 bases). The V end was cut by 3 bases, the J end by 6 bases, with 15 bases between. This CDR3 is 15 amino acids long. The CDR3 protein is CASSFSWRGGQPQHF. DNA of the CDR3: TGTGCCAGCAGTTTTAGCTGGAGGGGCGGTCAGCCCCAGCATTTT.

This clonotype occurred many times. The V and J genes are TRBV5-1 and TRBJ2-2, with 12 bases identical to TRBD1. Per the germline V gene, CDR1 is SGHRS and CDR2 is YFSETQ. J gave up 5 bases and V 4 bases, and 6 bases lay outside the gene matches. This CDR3 contains 16 residues. The CDR3 loop reads CASSSGTGGLTGELFF. CDR3 coding DNA: TGCGCCAGCAGCAGCGGGACAGGGGGCTTGACCGGGGAGCTGTTTTTT.

In this sample, this clonotype turned up a few times. The gene calls are TRBV20-1 and TRBJ2-2; no clear D gene. CDR1 and CDR2 (germline): DFQATT, SNEGSKA (reference sequence). The CDR3 spans 14 residues. Deletions cut 0 bases from V and 6 bases from J, with 11 bases between. CDR3 region: CSARDDTGAGELFF. CDR3 bases: TGCAGTGCTAGAGATGATACCGGTGCCGGGGAGCTGTTTTTT.